The 23 T cell receptor beta chains given below trace back to one sample, sequenced in a study of T cell repertoires in cytomegalovirus infection. TCRdb analysed the reads with MiXCR anew, one entry per CDR3 protein. Among about 70,000 distinct CDR3 sequences, 20% to 25% were seen once, and the ten largest hold roughly two thirds. Their cognate antigens are unknown. Sequencing used CD8+ T cells from cultured PBMCs, obtained from culture after CMV antigen stimulation. The receptors come from a human donor in good health (CMV status not recorded). Some clones in this sample may be carry-over from other donors' samples.

This chain links TRBV12-3 or TRBV12-4 with TRBJ2-7; TRBD1 matches 9 bases. Trimming cost V 6 bases and J 3 bases; bases outside gene matches: 9. The CDR3 loop spans 15 amino acids. CDR3: CASSPRGQGFYEQYF. The CDR3 DNA sequence: TGTGCCAGCAGCCCCCGGGGACAGGGTTTCTACGAGCAGTACTTC.

The V gene is TRBV12-3 or TRBV12-4, the J gene TRBJ2-7, with no clear D. The germline V and J ends were trimmed by 6 bases and 4 bases, with 13 bases remaining between them. The CDR3 runs 13 residues. The CDR3 spells CASSAILLYEQYF. The CDR3 nucleotides are TGTGCCAGCAGCGCCATTTTACTATACGAGCAGTACTTC.

The DNA for the CDR3 is TGTGCCAGCTCCCCCTCGCCTCTTCGCACAGATACGCAGTATTTT. Residues: CASSPSPLRTDTQYF. The chain carries TRBV18 and TRBJ2-3; D is uncertain. V lost 6 bases and J 1 base, leaving 14 bases between the germline ends. The CDR3 is 15 amino acids. Germline lookup yields CDR1 KGHSH and CDR2 LQKENI.

This clonotype was seen ten or more times. This chain connects TRBV6-2 or TRBV6-3 to TRBJ1-2; unclear D gene. The CDR3 is made up of 12 amino acids. Germline V gene data show CDR1 as MNHEY and CDR2 as SVGEGT. Trimming removed 5 bases at V and 4 bases at J, with 8 bases between. CDR3 DNA sequence: TGTGCCAGCAGTCCGAGTACCTATGGCTACACCTTC. Amino acid sequence: CASSPSTYGYTF.

V and J are TRBV20-1 and TRBJ1-5; D call uncertain. The CDR3 contains 13 residues. CDR1 DFQATT and CDR2 SNEGSKA come from the germline V gene (reference sequence). V was cut by 3 bases and J by 1 base, with 7 bases left in between. DNA of the CDR3: TGCAGTGCTAGGGATCGGAGCAATCAGCCCCAGCATTTT. Translation: CSARDRSNQPQHF.

The chain combines TRBV7-2 with TRBJ2-5, with D perhaps TRBD1 (5 bases). The V gene lost 2 bases and the J gene lost 3 bases, with 7 bases spanning the gap. This CDR3 comprises 13 residues. Germline CDR1 reads SGHTA; CDR2 reads FQGNSA. In nucleotides, the CDR3 is TGTGCCAGCAGCTTAAACAGGAAAGAGACCCAGTACTTC. Encoded protein: CASSLNRKETQYF.

Only a few counts were recorded for this clonotype. This sequence joins TRBV7-9 and TRBJ1-6; D remains unclear. V was pared by 2 bases and J by 13 bases, with 12 bases between. CDR1 is SEHNR, CDR2 FQNEAQ, per germline (reference sequence). This CDR3 has 13 residues. The CDR3 protein is CASSLPGLGPLHF. The CDR3 bases are TGTGCCAGCAGCTTACCAGGCCTGGGGCCCCTCCACTTT.

This clonotype was counted only a few times. The chain couples TRBV12-3 or TRBV12-4 to TRBJ2-1; D is uncertain. V was cut by 6 bases and J by 9 bases, with 9 bases left in between. The CDR3 has 11 residues. CDR3 sequence: CASRLGGEQFF. The CDR3, as DNA: TGTGCCAGCAGGCTCGGCGGTGAGCAGTTCTTC.

This clonotype was observed a single time. Here the CDR3 omits its conserved ending phenylalanine or tryptophan, so a read error is the likely source. The V call is TRBV12-5, the J call TRBJ1-5; no clear D gene. CDR1 LGHNT and CDR2 FRNRAP come from the germline V gene. CDR3 length: 13 amino acids. V lost 8 bases and J 6 bases, leaving 14 bases between the germline ends. The CDR3 protein is CASQRDFGQPQHL. The CDR3, as DNA: TGTGCTAGTCAACGGGATTTTGGTCAGCCCCAGCATTTA.

This clonotype was observed a handful of times. This chain uses TRBV7-8 with TRBJ2-7; D is undetermined. Trimming left V 5 bases short and J 2 bases short, with 13 bases between. The length of the CDR3 is 14 residues. The V gene's germline CDR1 is SGHVS and CDR2 FQNEAQ. CDR3 loop: CASSAGDFAYEQYF. The CDR3 DNA follows: TGTGCCAGCAGCGCCGGAGACTTCGCCTACGAGCAGTACTTC.

As for this clonotype: A much larger clone sits a single nucleotide away, making a read error possible. The chain carries TRBV28 and TRBJ1-5; D call uncertain. With 1 base removed from V and 5 bases from J, the gap between germline ends came to 15 bases. CDR1 is MDHEN, CDR2 SYDVKM, per germline. The CDR3 has 16 amino acids. CDR3 nucleotide sequence: TGTGCCAGCAGTTTATCGTCGGACGGCGACGATCAGCCCCAGCATTTT. This gives the protein CASSLSSDGDDQPQHF.

J is TRBJ1-4 and V is TRBV4-1; no firm D call. Trimming took off 0 bases at V and 6 bases at J, with 5 bases between the two ends. Germline loops: CDR1 MGHRA, CDR2 YSYEKL. The CDR3 spans 13 residues. CDR3 nucleotide sequence: TGCGCCAGCAGCCAAGACGTGGATGAAAAACTGTTTTTT. Protein sequence: CASSQDVDEKLFF.

The chain is built from TRBV15 and TRBJ2-3, with D possibly matching TRBD2 (7 bases). Germline V gene lookup returns CDR1 LNHNV and CDR2 YYDKDF (reference sequence). The V gene lost 8 bases and the J gene lost 0 bases, with 12 bases spanning the gap. This CDR3 is 14 amino acids long. CDR3 nucleotides: TGTGCCACCGGCGGGGGCTCTAGCACAGATACGCAGTATTTT. As protein: CATGGGSSTDTQYF.

CDR3 in amino acids: CASSLGVRSYEQYF. In DNA, the CDR3 is TGTGCCAGCAGCTTAGGGGTGAGGTCCTACGAGCAGTACTTC. J is TRBJ2-7 and V is TRBV7-8; D uncertain. Germline CDR1 reads SGHVS; CDR2 reads FQNEAQ. V was cut by 1 base and J by 1 base, with 8 bases left in between. The CDR3 length is 14 residues.

The chain has TRBV27 and TRBJ1-2, with a possible D match to TRBD1 (5 bases). Between the trimmed V and J ends, which lost 10 bases and 0 bases, there was a span of 12 bases. The CDR3 covers 13 residues. Germline V lookup: CDR1 MNHEY, CDR2 SMNVEV (reference sequence). The CDR3 DNA reads TGTGCCACGGGGACTACTTCTAACTATGGCTACACCTTC. Encoded protein: CATGTTSNYGYTF.

This clonotype came up a few times. The chain links TRBV7-2 to TRBJ2-2; D assignment may be TRBD1 or TRBD2 (5 bases each). Germline V gene data show CDR1 as SGHTA and CDR2 as FQGNSA. The CDR3 is made up of 17 amino acids. Trimming removed 3 bases from V and 0 bases from J, with 14 bases in between. In DNA, the CDR3 is TGTGCCAGCAGCTTCCCCCGGGACCTTCCGAACACCGGGGAGCTGTTTTTT. Translating gives CASSFPRDLPNTGELFF.

In its sample, this clonotype was seen a few times. The chain couples TRBV7-8 to TRBJ2-7; D might be TRBD1 or TRBD2, each matching 5 bases. The ends were cut back, 5 bases at V and 2 bases at J, with 13 bases in the middle. The CDR3 totals 14 residues. Germline lookup yields CDR1 SGHVS and CDR2 FQNEAQ. The CDR3 nucleotides are TGTGCCAGCAGCCCGGGGACGGCCGCCTACGAGCAGTACTTC. Protein product: CASSPGTAAYEQYF.

The chain's CDR3 is CASSRSQDTEAFF. The CDR3 DNA reads TGCGCCAGCAGCCGAAGTCAAGACACTGAAGCTTTCTTT. The gene calls are TRBV4-1 and TRBJ1-1; D uncertain. The CDR3 extends over 13 amino acids. From germline, CDR1 is MGHRA and CDR2 YSYEKL. With 4 bases removed from V and 3 bases from J, the gap between germline ends came to 9 bases.

This clonotype was observed a handful of times. The genes are TRBV7-6 and TRBJ1-2; maybe TRBD1 (6 bases). This CDR3 has 16 residues. The V and J ends lost 5 bases and 0 bases respectively, with 16 bases between them. Germline CDR1 and CDR2: SGHVS and FNYEAQ. The CDR3 bases are TGTGCCAGCAGCCCAGACCCGGGACAACCTAACTATGGCTACACCTTC. This translates into CASSPDPGQPNYGYTF.

The V and J genes are TRBV2 and TRBJ2-2; D not resolved. The germline V gene has CDR1 SNHLY and CDR2 FYNNEI. CDR3 length equals 12 residues. Trimming took off 4 bases at V and 13 bases at J, with 13 bases between the two ends. As DNA, the CDR3 is TGTGCCAGCAGTGCGGCTGTGGCTGTGCTGTTTTTT. This encodes CASSAAVAVLFF.

This clonotype occurred a few times. The J gene is TRBJ1-4, the V gene TRBV12-3 or TRBV12-4; TRBD1 is a possible D gene (5 bases). This CDR3 region has 11 residues. The ends were cut back, 7 bases at V and 8 bases at J, with 8 bases in the middle. The CDR3 loop is CASTEGEKLFF. In DNA form, the CDR3 reads TGTGCCAGCACCGAGGGGGAAAAACTGTTTTTT.

Comment on this clonotype: Since a much larger clone is just one base distant, this may be a read error. Likely a read error: the CDR3 ends without its conserved phenylalanine or tryptophan. The chain has TRBV7-6 and TRBJ2-7, with TRBD2 as a possible D gene (5 bases). The CDR3 runs to 15 residues. Trimming stripped 2 bases from V and 3 bases from J, with 14 bases between. Germline V gene lookup returns CDR1 SGHVS and CDR2 FNYEAQ. CDR3 bases: TGTGCCAGCAGCTTATCCCGGGGATTGGACTACGAGCAGTACTTG. This translates into CASSLSRGLDYEQYL.

The J gene is TRBJ2-1, the V gene TRBV7-2, with D possibly matching TRBD2 (5 bases). Germline V gene lookup returns CDR1 SGHTA and CDR2 FQGNSA. Trimming pared 0 bases from V and 10 bases from J, leaving 13 bases between. The CDR3 contains 14 residues. In DNA, the CDR3 is TGTGCCAGCAGCTTAGCCGCCTCGAGCGGCGAGCAGTTCTTC. Translating gives CASSLAASSGEQFF.